These T cell receptor beta chains were read from a single sample in a study of T-cell reconstitution after alpha-beta-depleted transplantation in children. TCRdb redid the calling of the PCR reads with MiXCR, one entry per CDR3 protein. The table lists some 550,000 distinct CDR3 sequences, around 16% of them singletons. Material: PBMCs from the stem cell graft donor, obtained from the stem cell graft. The receptors derive from a human donor who donated a stem cell graft to a child with acute lymphoblastic leukemia. Both conserved end residues are part of each CDR3. D genes are given only for firm matches. A clone size is listed for some rows: how often the clone was seen (once, few, many), or a class if it is expanded.

CDR3nt: TGCGCCAGCAGCTTGGACCCAGTGGGGCACAATGAGCAGTTCTTC
CDR3aa: CASSLDPVGHNEQFF
j_gene: TRBJ2-1
v_gene: TRBV5-1
d_gene: .
abundance: .

CDR3nt: TGTGCCAGCAGCCGCCTAGCGCTTCCTAGCACAGATACGCAGTATTTT
CDR3aa: CASSRLALPSTDTQYF
j_gene: TRBJ2-3
v_gene: TRBV5-5
d_gene: .
abundance: few

CDR3nt: TGTGCCAGCAGCCAAGATCTGGCGGAGACCCAGTACTTC
CDR3aa: CASSQDLAETQYF
j_gene: TRBJ2-5
v_gene: TRBV14
d_gene: .
abundance: few

CDR3nt: TGTGCCAGCAGTTCCGGGGGGAGGAGAGGCTACGAGCAGTACTTC
CDR3aa: CASSSGGRRGYEQYF
j_gene: TRBJ2-7
v_gene: TRBV27
d_gene: TRBD2
abundance: few

CDR3nt: TGCAGCGTTGCCTTTCAGGGCTACGAGCAGTACTTC
CDR3aa: CSVAFQGYEQYF
j_gene: TRBJ2-7
v_gene: TRBV29-1
d_gene: .
abundance: .

CDR3nt: TGTGCCAGCTCCCCACGACGGGGCGAGGGTGGGGCCAACGTCCTGACTTTC
CDR3aa: CASSPRRGEGGANVLTF
j_gene: TRBJ2-6
v_gene: TRBV7-9
d_gene: .
abundance: .

CDR3nt: TGTGCCAGCAGCCCGTCATTGGGGCTAGCGGGAGGAAAAGCATTTGGGAATGAGCAGTTCTTC
CDR3aa: CASSPSLGLAGGKAFGNEQFF
j_gene: TRBJ2-1
v_gene: TRBV14
d_gene: TRBD2
abundance: .

CDR3nt: TGTGCCAGCTTCTCTTCGCTAGTCAATGAGCAGTTCTTC
CDR3aa: CASFSSLVNEQFF
j_gene: TRBJ2-1
v_gene: TRBV7-9
d_gene: .
abundance: few

CDR3nt: TGTGCCAGTAGACGCCAGGAGGCTTACGAGCAGTACTTC
CDR3aa: CASRRQEAYEQYF
j_gene: TRBJ2-7
v_gene: TRBV2
d_gene: .
abundance: .

CDR3nt: TGTGCCAGCAGTTTAAGGGGCAGGGTAGGAACTAATGAAAAACTGTTTTTT
CDR3aa: CASSLRGRVGTNEKLFF
j_gene: TRBJ1-4
v_gene: TRBV27
d_gene: .
abundance: few

CDR3nt: TGCAGTGCTAAGAGGCCGTCCGAAGAGACCCAGTACTTC
CDR3aa: CSAKRPSEETQYF
j_gene: TRBJ2-5
v_gene: TRBV20-1
d_gene: .
abundance: .

CDR3nt: TGTGCCAGCACCGAACAGGGTTTCGACACTGAAGCTTTCTTT
CDR3aa: CASTEQGFDTEAFF
j_gene: TRBJ1-1
v_gene: TRBV6-4
d_gene: .
abundance: .

CDR3nt: TGCAGTGCTAGAGATGGAGCGAGAGGAGGAAACACCATATATTTT
CDR3aa: CSARDGARGGNTIYF
j_gene: TRBJ1-3
v_gene: TRBV20-1
d_gene: .
abundance: few

CDR3nt: TGTGCCAGCAGCCTCCCGGGGTCACAGCCGGACACTGAAGCTTTCTTT
CDR3aa: CASSLPGSQPDTEAFF
j_gene: TRBJ1-1
v_gene: TRBV7-2
d_gene: .
abundance: .

CDR3nt: TGTGCCAGCAAAGAGGACAGGTTTAACACCGGGGAGCTGTTTTTT
CDR3aa: CASKEDRFNTGELFF
j_gene: TRBJ2-2
v_gene: TRBV2
d_gene: TRBD1
abundance: .

CDR3nt: TGTGCCAGCAGCTTAGGCTTGGCAGATACGCAGTATTTT
CDR3aa: CASSLGLADTQYF
j_gene: TRBJ2-3
v_gene: TRBV7-3
d_gene: .
abundance: many

CDR3nt: TGCGCCAGCAGCCGCGTAGGCACAGGGGAGGGGGCCAACTATGGCTACACCTTC
CDR3aa: CASSRVGTGEGANYGYTF
j_gene: TRBJ1-2
v_gene: TRBV4-1
d_gene: TRBD1
abundance: .

CDR3nt: TGCGCCAGCAGCTTAGACAGGGGAAGCACAGATCCGCAGTATTTT
CDR3aa: CASSLDRGSTDPQYF
j_gene: TRBJ2-3
v_gene: TRBV5-1
d_gene: TRBD1
abundance: .

CDR3nt: TGTGCCAGCAGCTTTGGAGTGTCCCACACCGGGGAGCTGTTTTTT
CDR3aa: CASSFGVSHTGELFF
j_gene: TRBJ2-2
v_gene: TRBV11-1
d_gene: .
abundance: .

CDR3nt: TGTGCCAGCACCATGACTAGCGGGAGTTACGAGCAGTACTTC
CDR3aa: CASTMTSGSYEQYF
j_gene: TRBJ2-7
v_gene: TRBV2
d_gene: TRBD2
abundance: .

CDR3nt: TGCGCCAGCAGCTTGAGAGGGGACAGGGGCGCTCCGAACACTGAAGCTTTCTTT
CDR3aa: CASSLRGDRGAPNTEAFF
j_gene: TRBJ1-1
v_gene: TRBV5-1
d_gene: TRBD1
abundance: few

CDR3nt: TGTGCCAGCAGTTTAGCGCCGAGCTCCTACAATGAGCAGTTCTTC
CDR3aa: CASSLAPSSYNEQFF
j_gene: TRBJ2-1
v_gene: TRBV5-1
d_gene: .
abundance: many

CDR3nt: TGTGCCAGCAGGCGACTGGGCTATGAGCAGTTCTTC
CDR3aa: CASRRLGYEQFF
j_gene: TRBJ2-1
v_gene: TRBV2
d_gene: .
abundance: .

CDR3nt: TGTGCCAGCAGCTTCCGGGGATCGGACCAAGAGACCCAGTACTTC
CDR3aa: CASSFRGSDQETQYF
j_gene: TRBJ2-5
v_gene: TRBV5-5
d_gene: .
abundance: .

CDR3nt: TGCAGCGTGCTCCGGGACAGGGGCACCGGGGAGCTGTTTTTT
CDR3aa: CSVLRDRGTGELFF
j_gene: TRBJ2-2
v_gene: TRBV29-1
d_gene: TRBD1
abundance: few

CDR3nt: TGTGCCAGCAGCCAAGATAGGACGGGTTGGGACAATGAGCAGTTCTTC
CDR3aa: CASSQDRTGWDNEQFF
j_gene: TRBJ2-1
v_gene: TRBV4-2
d_gene: .
abundance: .

CDR3nt: TGTGCCAGCAGCGCACCACGACGGGGGGGCTACGAGCAGTACTTC
CDR3aa: CASSAPRRGGYEQYF
j_gene: TRBJ2-7
v_gene: TRBV12-3/TRBV12-4
d_gene: TRBD2
abundance: .

CDR3nt: TGCAGTGCTGCCCACCCAAGCGGGAGGACTCCGTTCTTC
CDR3aa: CSAAHPSGRTPFF
j_gene: TRBJ2-1
v_gene: TRBV20-1
d_gene: TRBD2
abundance: .

CDR3nt: TGTGCCAGCAGGGGACAGGGGGGGAACACTGAAGCTTTCTTT
CDR3aa: CASRGQGGNTEAFF
j_gene: TRBJ1-1
v_gene: TRBV12-3/TRBV12-4
d_gene: TRBD1
abundance: .

CDR3nt: TGCGCCAGCAGCTTGAGTGGCCAGGGCCGGTGGGACATTCAGTACTTC
CDR3aa: CASSLSGQGRWDIQYF
j_gene: TRBJ2-4
v_gene: TRBV5-1
d_gene: .
abundance: few

CDR3nt: TGTGCCAGCAGGCCGCGGGGGCAGAACACCGGGGAGCTGTTTTTT
CDR3aa: CASRPRGQNTGELFF
j_gene: TRBJ2-2
v_gene: TRBV27
d_gene: .
abundance: .

CDR3nt: TGCGCCAGCAGCTTGGCCGGGCAGTTCTACGAGCAGTACTTC
CDR3aa: CASSLAGQFYEQYF
j_gene: TRBJ2-7
v_gene: TRBV5-1
d_gene: .
abundance: few

CDR3nt: TGTGCCAGCAGTGATTTTAGGGCTAGCGAGGGCTACGAGCAGTACTTC
CDR3aa: CASSDFRASEGYEQYF
j_gene: TRBJ2-7
v_gene: TRBV2
d_gene: .
abundance: few

CDR3nt: TGTGCCAGCAGCCCGGGGGGGCCAACTAATGAAAAACTGTTTTTT
CDR3aa: CASSPGGPTNEKLFF
j_gene: TRBJ1-4
v_gene: TRBV12-3/TRBV12-4
d_gene: .
abundance: few

CDR3nt: TGTGCCAGCAGCTTATATGGGGACACCATATATTTT
CDR3aa: CASSLYGDTIYF
j_gene: TRBJ1-3
v_gene: TRBV7-6
d_gene: .
abundance: few

CDR3nt: TGTGCCAGCAGCTCCCGATTCGCCGGAAATGAGCAGTTCTTC
CDR3aa: CASSSRFAGNEQFF
j_gene: TRBJ2-1
v_gene: TRBV9
d_gene: .
abundance: .

CDR3nt: TGTGCCAGCGAGGACGGCTTCGATAGGGAGCAGTACTTC
CDR3aa: CASEDGFDREQYF
j_gene: TRBJ2-7
v_gene: TRBV5-5
d_gene: .
abundance: few

CDR3nt: TGTGCCAGCAGTCTCGTGACTAGCGGGTTCGGATCCTACAATGAGCAGTTCTTC
CDR3aa: CASSLVTSGFGSYNEQFF
j_gene: TRBJ2-1
v_gene: TRBV27
d_gene: TRBD2
abundance: .

CDR3nt: TGCGCCAGCAGCCCCAGGGGGACGGCCGCGGGAAACACCATATATTTT
CDR3aa: CASSPRGTAAGNTIYF
j_gene: TRBJ1-3
v_gene: TRBV4-1
d_gene: TRBD1
abundance: few

CDR3nt: TGTGCCAGCAGCTTGGGGGGAAACACAGATACGCAGTATTTT
CDR3aa: CASSLGGNTDTQYF
j_gene: TRBJ2-3
v_gene: TRBV12-3/TRBV12-4
d_gene: .
abundance: many

CDR3nt: TGCGCCAGCAGCCCGATTGCAACTAATGAAAAACTGTTTTTT
CDR3aa: CASSPIATNEKLFF
j_gene: TRBJ1-4
v_gene: TRBV5-1
d_gene: .
abundance: .

CDR3nt: TGCAGCGTTGGCGCCTTCGGAGGGGAGACCCAGTACTTC
CDR3aa: CSVGAFGGETQYF
j_gene: TRBJ2-5
v_gene: TRBV29-1
d_gene: .
abundance: many